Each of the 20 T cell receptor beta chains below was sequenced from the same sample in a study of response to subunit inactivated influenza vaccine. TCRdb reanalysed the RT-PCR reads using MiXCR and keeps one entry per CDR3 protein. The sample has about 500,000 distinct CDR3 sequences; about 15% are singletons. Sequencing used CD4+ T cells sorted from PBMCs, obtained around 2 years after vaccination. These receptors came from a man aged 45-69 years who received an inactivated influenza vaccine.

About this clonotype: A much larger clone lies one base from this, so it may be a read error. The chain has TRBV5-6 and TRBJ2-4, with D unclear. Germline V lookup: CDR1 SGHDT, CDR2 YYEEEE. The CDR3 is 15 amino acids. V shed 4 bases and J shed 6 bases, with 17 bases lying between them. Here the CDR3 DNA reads TGTGCCAGCAGCATGGCAGGTGGGTCAGGAAACATTCAGTACTTC. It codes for CASSMAGGSGNIQYF.

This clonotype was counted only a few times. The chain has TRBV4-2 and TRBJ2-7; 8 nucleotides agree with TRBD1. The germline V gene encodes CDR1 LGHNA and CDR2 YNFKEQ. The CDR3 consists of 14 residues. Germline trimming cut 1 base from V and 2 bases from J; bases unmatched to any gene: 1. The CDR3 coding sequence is TGTGCCAGCAGCCAAGCCAGGGGGCCCTACGAGCAGTACTTC. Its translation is CASSQARGPYEQYF.

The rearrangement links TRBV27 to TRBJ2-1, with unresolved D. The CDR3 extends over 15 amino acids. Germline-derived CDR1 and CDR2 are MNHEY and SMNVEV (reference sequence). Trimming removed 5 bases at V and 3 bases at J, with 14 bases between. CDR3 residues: CASSVGAPHYNEQFF. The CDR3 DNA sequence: TGTGCCAGCAGTGTCGGAGCCCCTCACTACAATGAGCAGTTCTTC.

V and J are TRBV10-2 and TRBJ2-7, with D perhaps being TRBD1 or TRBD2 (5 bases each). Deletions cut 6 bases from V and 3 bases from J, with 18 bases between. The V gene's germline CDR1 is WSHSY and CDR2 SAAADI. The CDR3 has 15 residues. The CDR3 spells CASRGPGLRHYEQYF. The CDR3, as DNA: TGCGCCAGCAGGGGACCGGGCTTAAGGCACTACGAGCAGTACTTC.

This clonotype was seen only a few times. The DNA of the CDR3 is TGTGCCAGCCGGCCCTGGGACGGTAGCACAGATACGCAGTATTTT. It translates to CASRPWDGSTDTQYF. V usage is TRBV28 and J usage is TRBJ2-3; either TRBD1 or TRBD2 may supply D (5 bases each). This CDR3 region has 15 residues. With 8 bases removed from V and 0 bases from J, the gap between germline ends came to 15 bases. Germline values: CDR1 MDHEN, CDR2 SYDVKM. The full variable domain, with the rest looked up from reference TRBV28 and TRBJ2-3, is DVKVTQSSRYLVKRTGEKVFLECVQDMDHENMFWYRQDPGLGLRLIYFSYDVKMKEKGDIPEGYSVSREKKERFSLILESASTNQTSMYLCASRPWDGSTDTQYFGPGTRLTVL.

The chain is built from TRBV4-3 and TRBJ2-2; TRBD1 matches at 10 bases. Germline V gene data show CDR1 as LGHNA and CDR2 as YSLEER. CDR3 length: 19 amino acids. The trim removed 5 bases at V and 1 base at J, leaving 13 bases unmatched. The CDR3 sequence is CASSSTPGQGKWNTGELFF. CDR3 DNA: TGCGCCAGCAGCTCCACCCCGGGACAGGGGAAGTGGAACACCGGGGAGCTGTTTTTT.

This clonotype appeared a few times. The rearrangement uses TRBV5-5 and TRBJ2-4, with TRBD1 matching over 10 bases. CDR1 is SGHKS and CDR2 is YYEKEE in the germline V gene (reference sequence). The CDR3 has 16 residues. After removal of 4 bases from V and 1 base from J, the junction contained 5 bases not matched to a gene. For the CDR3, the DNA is TGTGCCAGCAGCCCCCGGACAGGGGGGGCCAAAAACATTCAGTACTTC. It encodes CASSPRTGGAKNIQYF.

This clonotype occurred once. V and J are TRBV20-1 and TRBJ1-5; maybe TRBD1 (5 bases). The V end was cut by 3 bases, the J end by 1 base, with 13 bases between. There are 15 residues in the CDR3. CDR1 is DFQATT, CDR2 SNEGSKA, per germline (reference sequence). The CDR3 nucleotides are TGCAGTGCTAGGTCCGGGACGAGCAGCAATCAGCCCCAGCATTTT. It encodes CSARSGTSSNQPQHF.

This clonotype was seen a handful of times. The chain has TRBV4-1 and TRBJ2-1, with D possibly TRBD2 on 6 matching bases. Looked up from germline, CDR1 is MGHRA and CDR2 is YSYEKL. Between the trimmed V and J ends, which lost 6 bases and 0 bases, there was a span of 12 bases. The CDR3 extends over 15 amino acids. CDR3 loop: CASRLPGGSYNEQFF. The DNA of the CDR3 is TGCGCCAGCAGACTCCCCGGGGGCTCCTACAATGAGCAGTTCTTC.

The chain's CDR3 is CASSLQQGNGANVLTF. The CDR3 bases are TGTGCCAGCAGTCTCCAACAGGGCAATGGGGCCAACGTCCTGACTTTC. V and J are TRBV27 and TRBJ2-6; D perhaps matches TRBD1 (6 bases). Looked up from germline, CDR1 is MNHEY and CDR2 is SMNVEV (reference sequence). The CDR3 contains 16 residues. V lost 5 bases to trimming and J lost 3 bases, with 14 bases between them.

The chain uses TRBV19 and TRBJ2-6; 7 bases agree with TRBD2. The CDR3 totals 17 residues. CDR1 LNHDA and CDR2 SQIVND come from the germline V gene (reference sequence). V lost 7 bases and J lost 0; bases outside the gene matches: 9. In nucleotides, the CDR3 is TGTGCCAGTAATTCCGGGGGGACGGTCTCTGGGGCCAACGTCCTGACTTTC. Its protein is CASNSGGTVSGANVLTF.

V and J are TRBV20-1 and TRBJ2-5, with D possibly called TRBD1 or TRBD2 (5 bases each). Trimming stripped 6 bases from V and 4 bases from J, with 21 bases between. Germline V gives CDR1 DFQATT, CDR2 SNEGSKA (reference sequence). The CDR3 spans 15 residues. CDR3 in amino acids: CSAGVLAPPLETQYF. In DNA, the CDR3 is TGCAGTGCGGGGGTTTTGGCCCCCCCCCTAGAGACCCAGTACTTC.

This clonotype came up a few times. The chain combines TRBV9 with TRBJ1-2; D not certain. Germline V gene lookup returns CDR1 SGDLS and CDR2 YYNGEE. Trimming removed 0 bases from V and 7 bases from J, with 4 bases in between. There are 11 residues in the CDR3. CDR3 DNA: TGTGCCAGCAGCGTAGGTCTTGGCTACACCTTC. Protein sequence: CASSVGLGYTF.

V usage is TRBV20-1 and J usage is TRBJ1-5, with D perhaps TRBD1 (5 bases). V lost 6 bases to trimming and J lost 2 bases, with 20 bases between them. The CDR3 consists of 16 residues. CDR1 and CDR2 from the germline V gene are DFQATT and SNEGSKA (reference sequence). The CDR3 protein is CSAPRRGMVGNQPQHF. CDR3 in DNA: TGCAGTGCCCCCAGACGGGGGATGGTCGGCAATCAGCCCCAGCATTTT.

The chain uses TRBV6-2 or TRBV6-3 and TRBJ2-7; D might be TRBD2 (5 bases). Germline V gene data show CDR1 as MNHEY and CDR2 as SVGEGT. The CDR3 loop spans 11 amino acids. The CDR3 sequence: CASRVGSEQYF. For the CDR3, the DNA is TGTGCTTCCCGGGTGGGGAGCGAGCAGTACTTC.

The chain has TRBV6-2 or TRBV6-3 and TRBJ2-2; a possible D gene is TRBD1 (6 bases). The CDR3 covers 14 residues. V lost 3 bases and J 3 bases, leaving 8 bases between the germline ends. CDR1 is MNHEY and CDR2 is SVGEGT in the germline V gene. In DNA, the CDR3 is TGTGCCAGCAGTTATTACAGGGACACCGGGGAGCTGTTTTTT. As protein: CASSYYRDTGELFF.

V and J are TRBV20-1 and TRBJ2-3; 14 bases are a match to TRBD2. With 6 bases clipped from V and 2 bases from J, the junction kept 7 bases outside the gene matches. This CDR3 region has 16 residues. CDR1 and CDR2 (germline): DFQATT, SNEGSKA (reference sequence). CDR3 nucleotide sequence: TGCAGTGCCCCAAGACTAGCGGGGGGGTTCACAGATACGCAGTATTTT. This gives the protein CSAPRLAGGFTDTQYF.

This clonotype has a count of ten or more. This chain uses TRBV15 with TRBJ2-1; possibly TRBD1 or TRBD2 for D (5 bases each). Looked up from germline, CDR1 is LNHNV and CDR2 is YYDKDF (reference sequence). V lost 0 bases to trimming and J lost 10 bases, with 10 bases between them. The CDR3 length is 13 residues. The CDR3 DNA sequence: TGTGCCACCAGCAGAGATTTGGGGGTGGAGCAGTTCTTC. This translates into CATSRDLGVEQFF.

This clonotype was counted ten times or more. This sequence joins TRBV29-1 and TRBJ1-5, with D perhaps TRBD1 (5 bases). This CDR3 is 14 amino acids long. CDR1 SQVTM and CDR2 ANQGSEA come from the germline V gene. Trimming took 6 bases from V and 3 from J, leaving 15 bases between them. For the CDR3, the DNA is TGCAGCGTGCAAATAGGGGATCCCAATCAGCCCCAGCATTTT. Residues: CSVQIGDPNQPQHF.

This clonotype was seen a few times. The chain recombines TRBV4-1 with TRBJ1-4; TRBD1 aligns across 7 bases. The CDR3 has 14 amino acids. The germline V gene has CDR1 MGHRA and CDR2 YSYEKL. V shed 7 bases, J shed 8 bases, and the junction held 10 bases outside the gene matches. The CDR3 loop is CASNPRGRGEKLFF. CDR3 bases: TGCGCCAGCAATCCGAGGGGGCGCGGAGAAAAACTGTTTTTT.